Only a few counts were recorded for the clone carrying this TCR beta chain. The antigen remains unidentified. Generation of TCR cDNA used 5'RACE template switching (which added a universal primer site and UMIs). TCRdb re-called the 5' RACE reads through MiXCR, storing one row per CDR3 protein. In the table there are tens of thousands of distinct CDR3 sequences, 7.3% of which are singletons. These data originate in a study of T cells after yellow fever vaccination. Study at large: Preparing low-cell-number fractions relied on SMART-Seq v4 Ultra Low Input. Overall study results and limits: Researchers report a weaker secondary response that nonetheless peaked faster, day 5 versus 15. A large majority of primary-vaccination clones showed up again after the booster (approximately 96% CD4, around 88% CD8).

This CDR3 comprises 12 residues. CDR1 and CDR2 (germline): MNHEY, SMNVEV (reference sequence). The V gene lost 6 bases and the J gene lost 2 bases, with 7 bases spanning the gap. The gene calls are TRBV27 and TRBJ1-2; D is undetermined. This specimen consisted of CD8+ T cells sorted from PBMCs, obtained roughly 10 days after the first yellow fever vaccination. The TCR sequence derives from a man younger than 35 who received the YFV17D yellow fever vaccine. This chain's CDR3 is CASRESNYGYTF. The CDR3 bases are TGTGCCAGCAGGGAGAGCAACTATGGCTACACCTTC.